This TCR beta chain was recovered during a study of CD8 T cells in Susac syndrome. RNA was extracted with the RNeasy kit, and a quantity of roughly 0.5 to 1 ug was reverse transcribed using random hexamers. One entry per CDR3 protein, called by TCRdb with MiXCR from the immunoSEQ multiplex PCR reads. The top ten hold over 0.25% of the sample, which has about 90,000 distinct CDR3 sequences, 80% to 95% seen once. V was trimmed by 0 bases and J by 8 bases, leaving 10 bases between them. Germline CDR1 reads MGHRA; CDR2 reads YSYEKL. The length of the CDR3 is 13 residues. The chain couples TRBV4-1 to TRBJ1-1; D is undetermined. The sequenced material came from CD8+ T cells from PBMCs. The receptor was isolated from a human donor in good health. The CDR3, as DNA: TGCGCCAGCAGCCAAGATCTTCGCAGCGAAGCTTTCTTT. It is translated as CASSQDLRSEAFF.